The clone carrying this T cell receptor beta chain showed up just once. Its matching antigen is unknown. The entry originates in a study of T cell responses to AZD1222 COVID-19 vaccine. Sequencing was performed with immunoSEQ multiplex PCR; in TCRdb, only in-frame clones are kept and a portion is missing. This sample carries roughly 130,000 clones, roughly 90% of them seen once, and the ten largest clones take about 3%. The CDR3 is 15 residues long. The germline V gene encodes CDR1 MDHEN and CDR2 SYDVKM. The V end lost 8 bases, the J end lost 7 bases, and 18 bases lay between the germline ends. Study-wide points: Baseline serology detected seropositivity in only 5 to 7 AZD1222 recipients. Vaccine-associated CD4 TCRs ranged over spike, dominating at 160-218 and 743-854. Repertoires were obtained only post-peak T cell response. Clonal diversity may have been underestimated, and the donors were mostly white British, with more females than males.

The chain combines TRBV28 with TRBJ1-6, with D possibly being TRBD1 (6 bases). The receptor comes from an adult in good health. Sequences were derived from peripheral blood, sampled on day 0 of AZD1222 vaccination. The CDR3 DNA sequence: TGTGCCAGCCGGGATAACACAGGGAAGAATTCACCCCTCCACTTT. Protein product: CASRDNTGKNSPLHF.